The 22 T cell receptor beta chains below were found in one sample sequenced in a study of T cells in Graves' hyperthyroidism and ophthalmopathy. Regions amplified from RNA transcripts were the TCR beta CDR3 regions. First-round RT-PCR of the TCR CDR3 relied on the HTBI primer set. MiXCR was run by TCRdb on the multiplex PCR reads, yielding one entry per CDR3 protein. The table lists around 300,000 distinct CDR3 sequences, about 13% of them singletons. Sequences were obtained from blood. The receptors stem from a woman aged 40-49 years with Graves' hyperthyroidism.

The sample holds many counts of this clonotype. This chain uses TRBV7-9 with TRBJ2-1, with 10 bases fitting TRBD2. This CDR3 is 12 amino acids long. The germline gives CDR1 SEHNR, CDR2 FQNEAQ (reference sequence). The junction had 3 bases not matched to a gene; V was cut back by 7 bases and J by 9 bases. The CDR3 DNA reads as TGTGCCAGCACCCTAGCGGGAGTTGAGCAGTTCTTC. Translation: CASTLAGVEQFF.

V is TRBV28 and J is TRBJ1-5, with D perhaps matching TRBD1 (6 bases). Trimming shortened V by 5 bases and J by 5 bases, and 19 bases separated the two germline ends. Per the germline V gene, CDR1 is MDHEN and CDR2 is SYDVKM. The CDR3 is made up of 16 amino acids. The chain's CDR3 is CASSGGLGGSDQPQHF. The DNA of the CDR3 is TGTGCCAGCAGTGGAGGACTGGGGGGCTCCGATCAGCCCCAGCATTTT.

This clonotype was observed at least ten times. The chain joins TRBV12-3 or TRBV12-4 to TRBJ1-3, with D unresolved. The CDR3 contains 15 residues. Trimming stripped 2 bases from V and 4 bases from J, with 12 bases between. CDR3 sequence (DNA): TGTGCCAGCAGTTTATTCCGGGCCCGGGGAAACACCATATATTTT. This translates into CASSLFRARGNTIYF.

This clonotype came up many times. V is TRBV10-2 and J is TRBJ1-4; D gene ambiguous. Trimming stripped 2 bases from V and 0 bases from J, with 10 bases between. The CDR3 totals 16 residues. In germline, CDR1 is WSHSY, CDR2 SAAADI. The DNA for the CDR3 is TGCGCCAGCAGTGAGAGGGCCGGAGCAACTAATGAAAAACTGTTTTTT. The encoded protein is CASSERAGATNEKLFF.

This clonotype was detected only a few times. The rearrangement links TRBV19 to TRBJ1-5, with D uncertain. Germline V gives CDR1 LNHDA, CDR2 SQIVND (reference sequence). The germline V and J ends were trimmed by 3 bases and 0 bases, with 9 bases remaining between them. The CDR3 extends over 15 amino acids. The CDR3 region has the DNA TGTGCCAGTAGTATCCGACACTATAGCAATCAGCCCCAGCATTTT. It encodes CASSIRHYSNQPQHF.

Ten or more counts support this clonotype. V gene TRBV28 combines with J gene TRBJ2-7; D is ambiguous. V was pared by 5 bases and J by 1 base, with 18 bases between. Germline V lookup: CDR1 MDHEN, CDR2 SYDVKM. This CDR3 region has 16 residues. The chain's CDR3 is CASSRPILDASYEQYF. CDR3 nucleotide sequence: TGTGCCAGCAGTAGACCGATCTTGGACGCGTCCTACGAGCAGTACTTC.

The table lists this clonotype with many counts. This chain links TRBV18 with TRBJ2-1; 15 nucleotides align to TRBD2. Germline lookup yields CDR1 KGHSH and CDR2 LQKENI. The ends lost 2 bases at V and 8 bases at J; junction bases unmatched: 1. CDR3 length: 15 amino acids. The CDR3 nucleotides read TGTGCCAGCTCACCAGGGACTAGCGGGAGGTATGAGCAGTTCTTC. This codes for CASSPGTSGRYEQFF.

This clonotype was seen a few times. This CDR3 is missing its conserved last phenylalanine or tryptophan, likely due to a read error. The chain has TRBV7-9 and TRBJ2-1; TRBD2 aligns across 9 bases. V lost 4 bases and J lost 4; bases outside the gene matches: 8. CDR3 length equals 16 residues. Germline-derived CDR1 and CDR2 are SEHNR and FQNEAQ (reference sequence). The CDR3 DNA sequence: TGTGCCAGCAGCTCCAAGACTAGCGGAGCTTACAATGAGCAGTTCCTC. It yields the protein CASSSKTSGAYNEQFL.

This clonotype was seen many times. The chain links TRBV27 to TRBJ1-5; tentatively, D is TRBD1 (5 bases). Germline-derived CDR1 and CDR2 are MNHEY and SMNVEV (reference sequence). Trimming removed 6 bases from V and 1 base from J, with 10 bases in between. This CDR3 comprises 14 residues. DNA of the CDR3: TGTGCCAGCAGGGTTAGGGGAAGCAATCAGCCCCAGCATTTT. This codes for CASRVRGSNQPQHF.

In this sample, this clonotype turned up many times. The genes are TRBV6-2 or TRBV6-3 and TRBJ2-5; D perhaps matches TRBD1 (5 bases). The CDR3 sequence is 13 residues long. The germline V gene encodes CDR1 MNHEY and CDR2 SVGEGT. V lost 6 bases and J lost 4, with 12 bases in between. The chain's CDR3 is CASRPPQGETQYF. The CDR3 DNA reads TGTGCCAGCAGACCCCCCCAGGGAGAGACCCAGTACTTC.

This clonotype was counted at least ten times. The chain is built from TRBV3-1 and TRBJ2-7, with D unresolved. The V gene's germline CDR1 is LGHDT and CDR2 YNNKEL (reference sequence). V lost 2 bases to trimming and J lost 7 bases, with 6 bases between them. The CDR3 loop spans 11 amino acids. The CDR3 coding sequence is TGTGCCAGCAGCCAACTCAGGGAGCAGTACTTC. Translating gives CASSQLREQYF.

Worth noting for this clonotype: A much bigger clone sits one base away, suggesting this may be a read error. This chain links TRBV5-5 with TRBJ1-1, with TRBD1 matching over 10 bases. Germline V gene sequence: CDR1 SGHKS, CDR2 YYEKEE (reference sequence). The CDR3 runs 15 residues. Trimming cost V 2 bases and J 3 bases; bases outside gene matches: 4. As DNA, the CDR3 is TGTGCCAGCAGCTTTGGGACAGGGGTGGACACTGAAGCTTTCTTT. It yields the protein CASSFGTGVDTEAFF. The variable domain in full, with the rest retrieved from reference TRBV5-5 and TRBJ1-1, is DAGVTQSPTHLIKTRGQQVTLRCSPISGHKSVSWYQQVLGQGPQFIFQYYEKEERGRGNFPDRFSARQFPNYSSELNVNALLLGDSALYLCASSFGTGVDTEAFFGQGTRLTVV.

The V and J genes are TRBV6-1 and TRBJ2-4; D is undetermined. In germline, CDR1 is MNHNS, CDR2 SASEGT. The CDR3 length is 11 residues. The ends were cut back, 5 bases at V and 7 bases at J, with 6 bases in the middle. CDR3 nucleotides: TGTGCCAGCAGTCCTTATAACATTCAGTACTTC. It codes for CASSPYNIQYF.

V usage is TRBV29-1 and J usage is TRBJ2-3; the match to TRBD2 covers 10 bases. Trimming at V came to 7 bases and at J to 0 bases, leaving 4 bases not matched to a gene. CDR1 is SQVTM and CDR2 is ANQGSEA in the germline V gene. CDR3 length: 14 amino acids. The CDR3 is CSAVTSGSTDTQYF. DNA for the CDR3: TGCAGCGCCGTGACTAGCGGGAGCACAGATACGCAGTATTTT.

This clonotype was seen at least ten times. J is TRBJ1-1 and V is TRBV2; D call uncertain. The CDR3 spans 15 residues. CDR1 SNHLY and CDR2 FYNNEI come from the germline V gene. Trimming shortened V by 7 bases and J by 1 base, and 16 bases separated the two germline ends. The CDR3 DNA follows: TGTGCCAGCACCGAAGGCAGGTCGGGGAACACTGAAGCTTTCTTT. As protein: CASTEGRSGNTEAFF.

This clonotype was observed at least ten times. The rearrangement joins TRBV7-9 to TRBJ1-1; D remains unclear. The CDR3 has 15 residues. V lost 2 bases to trimming and J lost 5 bases, with 15 bases between them. Germline assignment: CDR1 SEHNR and CDR2 FQNEAQ (reference sequence). CDR3 nucleotide sequence: TGTGCCAGCAGCTTAAGTGAGGGAGGTGGGACTGAAGCTTTCTTT. Translating it yields CASSLSEGGGTEAFF.

This clonotype was recorded many times. The V and J genes are TRBV29-1 and TRBJ2-5; TRBD1 agrees at 9 bases. The V gene's germline CDR1 is SQVTM and CDR2 ANQGSEA. The CDR3 runs to 13 residues. The J segment lost 4 bases and the V segment lost 6 bases, leaving 6 bases of the junction unmatched. This chain's CDR3 is CSVTHRGRETQYF. The DNA for the CDR3 is TGCAGCGTGACTCACAGGGGGCGAGAGACCCAGTACTTC.

The chain has TRBV28 and TRBJ2-7; no definite D call. The germline CDR1 and CDR2 sequences are MDHEN and SYDVKM. This CDR3 is built from 12 residues. V lost 1 base, J lost 2 bases, and 3 bases lay in between. In DNA, the CDR3 is TGTGCCAGCAGTTTATATGCCTACGAGCAGTACTTC. This sequence encodes CASSLYAYEQYF.

This clonotype was counted at least ten times. The chain has TRBV20-1 and TRBJ2-1; no definite D call. Deletions cut 3 bases from V and 3 bases from J, with 3 bases between. This CDR3 has 11 amino acids. Germline values: CDR1 DFQATT, CDR2 SNEGSKA (reference sequence). The CDR3 DNA sequence: TGCAGTGCTAGCGGCTACAATGAGCAGTTCTTC. This codes for CSASGYNEQFF.

This clonotype was seen many times. The rearrangement joins TRBV20-1 to TRBJ1-4; TRBD1 aligns across 7 bases. Trimming cost V 3 bases and J 0 bases; bases outside gene matches: 7. Looked up from germline, CDR1 is DFQATT and CDR2 is SNEGSKA (reference sequence). This CDR3 spans 16 amino acids. Here the CDR3 reads CSARETGSTTNEKLFF. The CDR3, as DNA: TGCAGTGCTAGGGAGACAGGGTCAACAACTAATGAAAAACTGTTTTTT.

A note on this clonotype: Since a much larger clone is just one base distant, this may be a read error. The chain links TRBV2 to TRBJ2-1; D is possibly TRBD2 (6 bases). CDR1 is SNHLY and CDR2 is FYNNEI in the germline V gene. The CDR3 has 14 amino acids. The CDR3 nucleotides are TGTGCCAGCAGAGGCGGGACTGCCTACAATGAGCAGCTCTTC. This codes for CASRGGTAYNEQLF. The full variable domain, in which reference TRBV2 and TRBJ2-1 provide the parts outside the CDR3, is EPEVTQTPSHQVTQMGQEVILRCVPISNHLYFYWYRQILGQKVEFLVSFYNNEISEKSEIFDDQFSVERPDGSNFTLKIRSTKLEDSAMYFCASRGGTAYNEQLFGPGTRLTVL.

This clonotype was observed many times. The rearrangement links TRBV7-3 to TRBJ2-3, with D maybe TRBD2 (5 bases). V lost 1 base and J lost 2, with 10 bases in between. Germline V gene lookup returns CDR1 SGHTA and CDR2 FQGTGA. CDR3 length: 15 residues. The chain's CDR3 is CASSLIPSSTDTQYF. Here the CDR3 DNA reads TGTGCCAGCAGCTTAATCCCTAGCTCCACAGATACGCAGTATTTT.